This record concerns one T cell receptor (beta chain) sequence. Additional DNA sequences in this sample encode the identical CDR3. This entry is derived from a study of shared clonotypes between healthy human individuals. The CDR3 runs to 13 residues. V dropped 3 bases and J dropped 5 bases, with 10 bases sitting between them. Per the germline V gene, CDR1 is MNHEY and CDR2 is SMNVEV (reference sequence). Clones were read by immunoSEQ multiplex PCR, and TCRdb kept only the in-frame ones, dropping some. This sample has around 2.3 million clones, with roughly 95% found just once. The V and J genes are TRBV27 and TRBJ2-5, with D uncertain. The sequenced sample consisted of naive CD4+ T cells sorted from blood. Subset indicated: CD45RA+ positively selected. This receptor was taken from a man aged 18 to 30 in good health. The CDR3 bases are TGTGCCAGCAGTTTGATAGGGCGCGAGACCCAGTACTTC. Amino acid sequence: CASSLIGRETQYF.